Shown below are 19 T cell receptor beta chains from a single sample sequenced in a study of tumor-infiltrating lymphocytes in primary liver carcinoma. The researchers produced TCR beta cDNA from roughly 500 ng total RNA with a constant-region primer. ARM-PCR, slightly modified, supplied the TCR beta libraries through three nested multiplex PCR rounds. The study ran its first two PCR rounds for around 10 cycles each, using TRBV1-TRBV30 forward primers and a C-beta reverse primer. TCRdb re-derived calls from the multiplex PCR reads in MiXCR, one entry per CDR3 protein. The sample lists just under 45,000 distinct CDR3 sequences; approximately 70% were seen once. Co-extracting RNA and DNA was done with about 18-33 mg of unsorted bulk tissue as input. The sample comprised liver tumor tissue from sampling region 2. Documented subset: tumor region T2, inferior pole. All receptors come from a man in his forties with primary liver carcinoma and hepatitis B virus infection.

This clonotype is deemed large. The chain links TRBV11-3 to TRBJ2-2; D is ambiguous. The CDR3 sequence is 13 residues long. Germline CDR1 is SGHNT and CDR2 is YENEEA. V shed 0 bases and J shed 4 bases, with 3 bases lying between them. The CDR3: CASSLDFTGELFF. As DNA, the CDR3 is TGTGCCAGCAGCTTAGACTTCACCGGGGAGCTGTTTTTT.

A remark on this clonotype: The junction does not match germline at one end; this may be a read error. This chain uses TRBV12-3 or TRBV12-4 with TRBJ2-5; no definite D call. The CDR3 is 12 amino acids. In DNA form, the CDR3 reads TGTGCCAACAGTTTTTATTCAGGGACCCAGTACTTC. Its translation: CANSFYSGTQYF.

A few counts support this clonotype. The DNA is left out, because the CDR3 cannot be placed on it with certainty; the CDR3 is given as TCRdb lists it. The chain recombines TRBV29-1 with TRBJ2-4; the table calls TRBD1, which could not be checked here. Counting both end residues, the CDR3 totals 14 amino acids. Per germline, CDR1 SQVTM and CDR2 ANQGSEA. This CDR3 is CSVAHGTGEDIRYF.

Regarding this clonotype: Its ends do not fully match the called genes, so a read error is possible. The genes are TRBV6-2 or TRBV6-3 and TRBJ2-7; TRBD2 matches at 12 bases. Per germline, CDR1 MNHEY and CDR2 SVGEGT. The CDR3 loop spans 17 amino acids. CDR3 region: CVSSYDGRTSGIYEQYF. The CDR3 DNA reads as TGCGTCAGCAGTTACGATGGGAGGACTAGCGGGATCTATGAGCAGTACTTC.

Comments on this clonotype: One junction end disagrees with the germline gene, perhaps due to a read error. The V call is TRBV5-4, the J call TRBJ2-5, with D perhaps being TRBD1 or TRBD2 (5 bases each). The CDR3 loop spans 15 amino acids. Germline lookup yields CDR1 SGHNT and CDR2 YYREEE (reference sequence). The CDR3 spells CASSLNGDGQEIHYF. The CDR3 DNA reads TGTGCTAGCAGCTTGAACGGGGACGGCCAAGAGATCCACTACTTC.

The genes are TRBV6-5 and TRBJ1-4, with a tentative D call TRBD1 (5 bases). V lost 5 bases and J 14 bases, leaving 21 bases between the germline ends. CDR1 is MNHEY and CDR2 is SVGAGI in the germline V gene. The CDR3 runs to 14 residues. In DNA, the CDR3 is TGTGCCAGCAGTCGGGGCGGCTCAGCGGGCAAGCTGTTTTTT. Translation gives CASSRGGSAGKLFF.

In DNA, the CDR3 is TGCGCCAGCAGGTCTACTTCTACAGGGGCTGTGATTGATGAAGCTTTCTTT. Its translation: CASRSTSTGAVIDEAFF. V is TRBV4-1 and J is TRBJ1-1; TRBD1 aligns across 7 bases. Germline-derived CDR1 and CDR2 are MGHRA and YSYEKL. CDR3 length: 17 amino acids. V was clipped by 6 bases and J by 7 bases; unmatched bases: 20.

The table lists this clonotype with a few counts. One junction end disagrees with the germline gene, perhaps due to a read error. J is TRBJ2-1 and V is TRBV12-3 or TRBV12-4; D is possibly TRBD2 (6 bases). This CDR3 is built from 15 residues. The CDR3 sequence is CASTSASDTHNEQFF. The CDR3 DNA sequence: TGTGCTAGCACCTCCGCTAGCGACACCCACAATGAGCAGTTCTTC.

This clonotype was counted at least ten times. Compared with germline, one end of the junction differs, possibly owing to a read error. The CDR3 DNA is TGCACCAGCAGCAGTCGGACAGGGAATTTTGCCGAGCAGTACTTC. This gives the protein CTSSSRTGNFAEQYF. This chain connects TRBV5-1 to TRBJ2-7; 8 positions match TRBD1. This CDR3 region has 15 residues. Germline V gives CDR1 SGHRS, CDR2 YFSETQ.

About this clonotype: At one of its ends the junction is not consistent with the germline gene, which may arise from a read error. The chain links TRBV11-2 to TRBJ2-3; no reliable D call. The CDR3 is 14 amino acids. The germline V gene encodes CDR1 SGHAT and CDR2 FQNNGV. The CDR3 reads CASSPPGRADMQYF. Here the CDR3 DNA reads TGTGCCAGCAGCCCCCCGGGCCGGGCAGATATGCAGTATTTT.

This sequence joins TRBV12-3 or TRBV12-4 and TRBJ2-3; no clear D gene. Between the trimmed V and J ends, which lost 5 bases and 2 bases, there was a span of 14 bases. The CDR3 spans 15 residues. The CDR3 coding sequence is TGTGCCAGCAGTCACGACCAGTCCTTCACAGATACGCAGTATTTT. It translates to CASSHDQSFTDTQYF.

With regard to this clonotype: At one boundary the junction diverges from the germline segment, which might be a read error. The V and J genes are TRBV28 and TRBJ2-3; 9 nucleotides align to TRBD2. The CDR3 consists of 16 residues. Looked up from germline, CDR1 is MDHEN and CDR2 is SYDVKM. The CDR3 region is CASSLSTSGYTDRQFF. CDR3 nucleotide sequence: TGTGCCAGCAGTTTATCGACTAGCGGCTACACAGATAGGCAGTTTTTT.

V is TRBV12-3 or TRBV12-4 and J is TRBJ2-7, with 7 nucleotides matching TRBD2. The V segment lost 10 bases and the J segment 2 bases; nucleotides outside the gene matches: 11. This CDR3 contains 14 residues. CDR3 loop: CANSLARGAYEQYF. The CDR3 DNA reads as TGTGCCAACTCACTAGCGAGAGGGGCCTACGAGCAGTACTTC.

This sequence joins TRBV5-4 and TRBJ2-4; TRBD1 or TRBD2 may be the D gene (6 bases each). Germline CDR1 reads SGHNT; CDR2 reads YYREEE (reference sequence). The CDR3 contains 15 residues. With 0 bases removed from V and 6 bases from J, the gap between germline ends came to 13 bases. CDR3 region: CASSLEGGRRNIQYF. The CDR3 DNA reads as TGTGCCAGCAGCTTGGAGGGGGGCAGGAGAAACATTCAGTACTTC.

Note on this clonotype: An end of the junction differs from the germline gene, which may be a read error. J is TRBJ2-5 and V is TRBV11-2, with TRBD1 as a possible D gene (6 bases). The germline CDR1 and CDR2 sequences are SGHAT and FQNNGV. The CDR3 is made up of 14 amino acids. Here the CDR3 DNA reads TGTACCAGTAGTTTTAGAGGGGGACAAGAGACCCAGTACTTC. Protein product: CTSSFRGGQETQYF.

V usage is TRBV6-6 and J usage is TRBJ1-6; D unresolved. Looked up from germline, CDR1 is MNHNY and CDR2 is SVGAGI (reference sequence). Deletions cut 6 bases from V and 9 bases from J, with 12 bases between. This CDR3 contains 13 residues. The CDR3 DNA is TGTGCCAGCAGAAATATGGGAATTTCACCCCTCCACTTT. Amino acids: CASRNMGISPLHF.

The chain carries TRBV28 and TRBJ1-1; tentatively, D is TRBD1 (6 bases). Germline V CDR1 and CDR2: MDHEN, SYDVKM. The CDR3 is made up of 14 amino acids. The germline V and J ends were trimmed by 7 bases and 7 bases, with 19 bases remaining between them. The CDR3 loop reads CASTLRGVSIEAFF. CDR3 nucleotides: TGTGCCAGCACCCTGAGGGGGGTGAGCATTGAAGCTTTCTTT.

About this clonotype: One junction end does not reproduce the germline sequence, and a read error may be involved. The chain couples TRBV11-1 to TRBJ2-7; no clear D gene. The CDR3 runs 13 residues. The germline CDR1 and CDR2 sequences are SGHAT and FQDESV (reference sequence). This chain's CDR3 is CASNGKRSYKQYF. The CDR3 DNA is TGTGCCAGCAATGGGAAGCGATCCTACAAGCAGTACTTC.

The V gene is TRBV28, the J gene TRBJ2-1, with D perhaps TRBD2 (7 bases). The CDR3 runs to 17 residues. Germline V gene sequence: CDR1 MDHEN, CDR2 SYDVKM. Trimming left V 8 bases short and J 10 bases short, with 30 bases between. The CDR3 reads CASGQGTNIRSNREQFF. In DNA, the CDR3 is TGTGCCAGCGGTCAGGGGACTAACATTAGGTCAAATCGGGAGCAGTTCTTC.